This T cell receptor beta chain is drawn from a study of shared clonotypes between healthy human individuals. This CDR3 has 15 amino acids. The trim removed 3 bases at V and 7 bases at J, leaving 9 bases unmatched. CDR1 and CDR2 from the germline V gene are WSHSY and SAAADI. Some clones are missing from TCRdb's copy, which holds only in-frame ones; the method was immunoSEQ multiplex PCR. Of more than 2 million clones detected, 90% to 95% appear once; the ten largest clones hold roughly 0.13%. With respect to this clone: Distinct nucleotide sequences in the sample also encode this CDR3.

Sequenced: naive CD4+ T cells sorted from blood. Regarding subset: CD45RA+ positively selected. The chain couples TRBV10-2 to TRBJ1-5; 7 nucleotides match TRBD1. The receptor was isolated from a man aged 18 to 30 in good health. CDR3 DNA sequence: TGCGCCAGCAGTGATTCCAGACAGGGCTGGCAGCCCCAGCATTTT. As protein: CASSDSRQGWQPQHF.